The 11 T cell receptor beta chains given below trace back to one sample, sequenced in a study of Ad26.COV2.S vaccination and SARS-CoV-2 variants. Profiling relied on immunoSEQ multiplex PCR, and the TCRdb table lists in-frame clones only, not all of them. The sample lists 300,000 to 400,000 clones; roughly 81% were seen once. The treatment: roughly 19 received Ad26.COV2.S at low or high dose, single or two shots; about 5 received placebo; per-sample allocation not given. Samples analyzed were those drawn on day 63 after the first vaccine or placebo injection. Sequences were derived from peripheral blood, sampled in a trial of Ad26.COV2.S vaccine versus placebo. Every receptor here comes from a person aged 18-60 years who received the Ad26.COV2.S COVID-19 vaccine or a placebo.

This sequence joins TRBV5-8 and TRBJ1-5; a possible D gene is TRBD1 (5 bases). The germline CDR1 and CDR2 sequences are SGHTS and YDEGEE. Trimming stripped 5 bases from V and 3 bases from J, with 18 bases between. This CDR3 spans 16 amino acids. Here the CDR3 reads CASSPGQGGFNQPQHF. As DNA, the CDR3 is TGTGCCAGCAGTCCAGGGCAGGGTGGCTTCAATCAGCCCCAGCATTTT.

The J gene is TRBJ1-3, the V gene TRBV5-1; no definite D call. CDR3 length: 15 amino acids. Germline V gene lookup returns CDR1 SGHRS and CDR2 YFSETQ. The ends were cut back, 0 bases at V and 0 bases at J, with 7 bases in the middle. CDR3 nucleotides: TGCGCCAGCAGCTTGGGTTCAGTCTCTGGAAACACCATATATTTT. It specifies CASSLGSVSGNTIYF.

Of note for this clone: The same CDR3 arises from other DNA sequences in this sample as well. The V and J genes are TRBV29-1 and TRBJ1-1; tentative D call: TRBD1 (5 bases). Deletions cut 6 bases from V and 1 base from J, with 9 bases between. In germline, CDR1 is SQVTM, CDR2 ANQGSEA. The CDR3 length is 12 residues. The CDR3 coding sequence is TGCAGCGTAGCAAGGGGGAACACTGAAGCTTTCTTT. It yields the protein CSVARGNTEAFF.

The rearrangement joins TRBV6-5 to TRBJ2-5; either TRBD1 or TRBD2 may fit D (5 bases each). The CDR3 spans 16 residues. Trimming removed 4 bases at V and 5 bases at J, with 20 bases between. Germline V CDR1 and CDR2: MNHEY, SVGAGI. The CDR3 reads CASSFSRDGRRETQYF. The DNA of the CDR3 is TGTGCCAGCAGTTTCAGCCGGGACGGTCGGCGGGAGACCCAGTACTTC.

Concerning this clone itself: The sample holds other DNA sequences that translate to the same CDR3. The gene calls are TRBV5-1 and TRBJ2-1, with a weak D call TRBD2 (5 bases). Germline CDR1 SGHRS, CDR2 YFSETQ. CDR3 length: 14 amino acids. V dropped 0 bases and J dropped 4 bases, with 8 bases sitting between them. CDR3: CASSLADSYNEQFF. The CDR3 region has the DNA TGCGCCAGCAGCTTGGCGGACTCATACAATGAGCAGTTCTTC.

The chain links TRBV30 to TRBJ2-2, with D perhaps given as TRBD1 or TRBD2 (5 bases each). Per germline, CDR1 GTSNPN and CDR2 SVGIG (reference sequence). The CDR3 covers 16 residues. V lost 0 bases to trimming and J lost 4 bases, with 15 bases between them. The chain's CDR3 is CAWSVPHRDLTGELFF. In DNA form, the CDR3 reads TGTGCCTGGAGTGTACCCCACCGGGACCTCACCGGGGAGCTGTTTTTT.

V is TRBV5-1 and J is TRBJ1-1, with D tentatively TRBD1 (6 bases). Trimming shortened V by 4 bases and J by 4 bases, and 17 bases separated the two germline ends. There are 15 residues in the CDR3. Germline V gene sequence: CDR1 SGHRS, CDR2 YFSETQ. The CDR3 region is CASSQQRGAGTEAFF. CDR3 bases: TGCGCCAGCAGCCAACAAAGGGGGGCCGGCACTGAAGCTTTCTTT.

Comments on this clone: Germline is not matched at one junction end, which may reflect a read error. The gene calls are TRBV27 and TRBJ2-1; D possibly corresponds to TRBD2 (6 bases). This CDR3 comprises 14 residues. The V gene's germline CDR1 is MNHEY and CDR2 SMNVEV (reference sequence). The chain's CDR3 is CVSSLDQGGNEQFF. The CDR3 nucleotides read TGTGTCAGCAGTTTAGATCAGGGAGGCAATGAGCAGTTCTTC.

V gene TRBV30 combines with J gene TRBJ1-5; D is uncertain. The germline CDR1 and CDR2 sequences are GTSNPN and SVGIG (reference sequence). This CDR3 contains 14 residues. The V gene lost 0 bases and the J gene lost 0 bases, with 6 bases spanning the gap. The chain's CDR3 is CAWSVLTSNQPQHF. For the CDR3, the DNA is TGTGCCTGGAGTGTACTGACTAGCAATCAGCCCCAGCATTTT.

A word on this clone: The same CDR3 is also encoded by other DNA sequences in this sample. V and J are TRBV4-3 and TRBJ2-7, with D unresolved. The CDR3 totals 13 residues. V gave up 1 base and J gave up 0 bases, with 4 bases separating them. The germline gives CDR1 LGHNA, CDR2 YSLEER. The CDR3 sequence is CASSQVGSYEQYF. CDR3 nucleotides: TGCGCCAGCAGCCAAGTTGGCTCCTACGAGCAGTACTTC.

The DNA for the CDR3 is TGTGCCAGCAGTTTATCCAGGAACGAGCAGTACTTC. Protein: CASSLSRNEQYF. The chain has TRBV28 and TRBJ2-7; D gene ambiguous. Germline CDR1 reads MDHEN; CDR2 reads SYDVKM. With 1 base removed from V and 5 bases from J, the gap between germline ends came to 6 bases. The CDR3 length is 12 residues.